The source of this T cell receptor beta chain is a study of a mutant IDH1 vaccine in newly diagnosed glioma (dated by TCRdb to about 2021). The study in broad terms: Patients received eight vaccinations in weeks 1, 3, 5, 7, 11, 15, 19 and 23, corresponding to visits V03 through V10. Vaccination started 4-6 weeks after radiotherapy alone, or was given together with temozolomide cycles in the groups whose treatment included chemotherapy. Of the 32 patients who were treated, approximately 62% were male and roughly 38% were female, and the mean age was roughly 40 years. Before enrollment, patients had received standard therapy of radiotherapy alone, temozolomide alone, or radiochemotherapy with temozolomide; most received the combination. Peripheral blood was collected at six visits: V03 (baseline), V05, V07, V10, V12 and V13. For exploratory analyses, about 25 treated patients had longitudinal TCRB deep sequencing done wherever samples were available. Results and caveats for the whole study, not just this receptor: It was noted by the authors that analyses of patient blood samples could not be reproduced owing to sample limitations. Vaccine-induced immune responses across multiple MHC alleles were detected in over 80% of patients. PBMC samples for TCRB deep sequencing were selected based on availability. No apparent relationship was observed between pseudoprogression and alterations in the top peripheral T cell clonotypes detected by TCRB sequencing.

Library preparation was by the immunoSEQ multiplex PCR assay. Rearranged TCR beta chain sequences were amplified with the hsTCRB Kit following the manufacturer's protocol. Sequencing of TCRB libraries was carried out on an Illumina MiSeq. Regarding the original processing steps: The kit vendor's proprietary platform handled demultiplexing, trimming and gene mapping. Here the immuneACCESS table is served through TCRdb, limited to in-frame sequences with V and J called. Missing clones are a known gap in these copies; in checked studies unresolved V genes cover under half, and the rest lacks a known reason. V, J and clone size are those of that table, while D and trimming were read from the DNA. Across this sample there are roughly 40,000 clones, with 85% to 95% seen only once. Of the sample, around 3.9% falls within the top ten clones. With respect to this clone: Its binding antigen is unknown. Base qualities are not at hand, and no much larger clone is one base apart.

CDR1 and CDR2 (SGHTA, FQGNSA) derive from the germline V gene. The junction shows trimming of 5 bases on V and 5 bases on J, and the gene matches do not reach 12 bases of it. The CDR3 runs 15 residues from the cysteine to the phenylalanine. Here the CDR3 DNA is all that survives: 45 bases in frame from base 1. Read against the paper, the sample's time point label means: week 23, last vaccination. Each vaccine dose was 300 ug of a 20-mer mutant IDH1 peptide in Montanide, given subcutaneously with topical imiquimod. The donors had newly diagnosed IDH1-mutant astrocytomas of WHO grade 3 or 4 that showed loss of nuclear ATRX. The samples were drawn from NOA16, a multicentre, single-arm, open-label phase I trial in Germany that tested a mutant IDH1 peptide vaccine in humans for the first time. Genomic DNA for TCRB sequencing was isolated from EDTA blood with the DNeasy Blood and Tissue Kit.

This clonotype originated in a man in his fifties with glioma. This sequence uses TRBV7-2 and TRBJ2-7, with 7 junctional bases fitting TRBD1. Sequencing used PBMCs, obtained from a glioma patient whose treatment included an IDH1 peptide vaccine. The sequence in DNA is TGTGCCAGCAGCGCCCGACAGGGCGCAGGCCACGAGCAGTACTTC. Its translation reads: CASSARQGAGHEQYF.